This T cell receptor beta chain emerged from a study of T cells in Graves' hyperthyroidism and ophthalmopathy (dated by TCRdb to between 2018 and 2020). With respect to the entire study: Peripheral blood was sampled at the time of initial diagnosis, prior to any treatment. Thyroid tissue and blood T-cell repertoires from more than five Graves' hyperthyroidism patients were also compared in the study. The paper describes TCR Vbeta CDR3 sequencing of around 140 peripheral blood samples, made up of 43 ophthalmopathy patients, some 76 hyperthyroidism patients and roughly 17 progressor patients. After sampling, hyperthyroidism patients received methimazole starting at 30 mg daily, and ophthalmopathy patients received high-dose intravenous methylprednisolone. To identify TCR V-J signatures that set the groups apart, the researchers used a discovery cohort of 100 or so patients, made up of 40 to 45 with Graves' ophthalmopathy and 55 to 65 with stable Graves' hyperthyroidism. Whether ophthalmopathy could be predicted prospectively was tested in an independent validation cohort made up of approximately 19 hyperthyroidism patients plus 17 patients who later progressed to ophthalmopathy. The 100 or so discovery patients were randomly split 7:3 into training and test sets.

What the authors observed across the whole study: Sample size was not statistically predetermined, and investigators were not blinded to group allocation. In cross-validation, a model built on a 13 V-J signature told ophthalmopathy apart from stable hyperthyroidism with approximately 90% sensitivity and around 84% specificity, and in testing the same model reached 80%/75%. Blood samples also contained most of the expanded thyroid clonotypes (frequency above 0.001), which suggests that blood repertoires may reflect thyroid immune responses. In validation, the model predicted progression to ophthalmopathy a median of about 5.9 months before onset, with approximately 68% sensitivity and around 76% specificity.

Trimming costs V 5 bases and J 7 bases, and their ends lie 18 bases apart. Per the germline V gene (reference sequence), DFQATT is the CDR1 and SNEGSKA is the CDR2. The CDR3 runs 14 residues from the cysteine to the phenylalanine. Of the read, only the CDR3 DNA is kept; its 42 bases are in frame from base 1. Hyperthyroidism patients were newly diagnosed, with disease duration under 2 months, and aged 18 to 65 years. The study excluded patients with uncontrolled infections, other autoimmune diseases, pregnancy or lactation. Clinical symptoms, serum thyroxine and TRAb, thyroid ultrasound, and orbital computed tomography formed the basis for the diagnoses. Blood from progressor patients was drawn when they were first diagnosed with hyperthyroidism, before any ophthalmopathy symptoms appeared. PBMCs were isolated from around 10 ml of fresh peripheral blood by Ficoll-Paque density gradient centrifugation. Progressor patients were initially diagnosed with Graves' hyperthyroidism and developed ophthalmopathy during follow-up. Total RNA was extracted with Trizol reagent, and quality was checked on an Agilent 2100 Bioanalyzer.

Amplification of TCR beta CDR3 regions was carried out from RNA transcripts. The TCR CDR3 was subjected to a first round of RT-PCR using the HTBI primer set and the Qiagen OneStep RT-PCR kit. The libraries were constructed in a second round of multiplex PCR and then size-selected and purified. Paired-end sequencing of the libraries was performed with 100 bp reads on an Illumina HiSeq2000. In the original analysis: SOAPnuke was used to process the raw data, with reads discarded if the reads contained adapters or uncalled bases, had a mean Phred below 15, or lacked an exact constant-primer or identifier match. High-quality paired reads were merged with COPE v1.2.5, and unique nucleotide sequences were defined as clonotypes. Clonotypes were aligned to IMGT TRBV, TRBD and TRBJ reference segments using MiTCR v1.1. Only V-J combinations with frequency above 0.0001, covering about 99% of repertoires, were analysed. The TCS score was defined as the ratio of F50 (clonal expansion) to E x V (chaos), calculated using BLOSUM62-based TCRdist between CDR3 peptides within each V-J. Welch's t-statistics and random forest reduced around 520 V-J features to 10 to 15, which were used in a naive Bayes classifier (R e1071). TCRdb redid the processing of the public reads, applying fastp at Q25 and MiXCR, and retained in-frame beta chains. Identical CDR3 protein sequences are pooled into one entry, listed with their most common genes and DNA. For this entry, the V and J calls and clone size follow TCRdb and not the study's own pipeline. This sample lists about 770,000 distinct CDR3 sequences; approximately 18% were detected once. In total, the top ten clones hold roughly a sixth of the sample.

As for this clonotype: The antigen it recognizes is unknown. Base qualities were left out, and no much larger clone turns up one base away.

The source is a woman aged 50 to 60 with Graves' hyperthyroidism that later progressed to Graves' ophthalmopathy. The sequenced material came from blood. The receptor chain draws on TRBV20-1 and TRBJ1-5; possibly the D gene is TRBD1, per 6 matching bases. The DNA sequence is as follows: TGCAGTGCTGGCGCGGGAGGGGGAGGACAGCCCCAGCATTTT. The resulting protein is CSAGAGGGGQPQHF.